The 23 T cell receptor beta chains in this list originate from one sample, sequenced in a study of blood T cell repertoires in COVID-19. Sequencing was performed with immunoSEQ multiplex PCR; in TCRdb, only in-frame clones are kept and a portion is missing. The table lists 110,000 or so clones, roughly nine tenths of them singletons, with roughly 8% in the top ten. The specimen sequenced was peripheral blood. These receptors originate from a human donor in a cohort sampled during active COVID-19.

This clone was picked up one time. This chain joins TRBV2 and TRBJ2-4; TRBD2 might be the D (6 bases). The CDR3 sequence is 15 residues long. Trimming shortened V by 0 bases and J by 0 bases, and 6 bases separated the two germline ends. In germline, CDR1 is SNHLY, CDR2 FYNNEI. The CDR3, as DNA: TGTGCCAGCAGTGAAGCGGGAGGAGCCAAAAACATTCAGTACTTC. As protein: CASSEAGGAKNIQYF.

The V gene is TRBV27, the J gene TRBJ1-5, with D possibly matching TRBD1 (6 bases). The CDR3 contains 15 residues. Looked up from germline, CDR1 is MNHEY and CDR2 is SMNVEV (reference sequence). V was shortened by 5 bases and J by 3 bases, with 14 bases between the two germline ends. The CDR3 here is CASSLGRGTNQPQHF. The CDR3 bases are TGTGCCAGCAGTCTCGGCAGGGGTACCAATCAGCCCCAGCATTTT.

The chain joins TRBV7-9 to TRBJ1-3, with TRBD1 as a possible D gene (5 bases). Per germline, CDR1 SEHNR and CDR2 FQNEAQ (reference sequence). The germline V and J ends were trimmed by 5 bases and 4 bases, with 9 bases remaining between them. This CDR3 has 13 residues. CDR3: CASSQGEGNTIYF. The CDR3 DNA sequence: TGTGCCAGCAGCCAGGGTGAAGGAAACACCATATATTTT.

The genes are TRBV19 and TRBJ2-1; tentative D call: TRBD2 (6 bases). The germline V gene encodes CDR1 LNHDA and CDR2 SQIVND (reference sequence). The CDR3 totals 17 residues. Trimming cost V 0 bases and J 7 bases, with 19 bases left between them. The CDR3 loop is CASSIDRTGVTGNEQFF. In nucleotides, the CDR3 is TGTGCCAGTAGTATAGATCGGACGGGAGTAACGGGGAATGAGCAGTTCTTC.

The V and J genes are TRBV5-1 and TRBJ1-2, with a possible D match to TRBD1 (6 bases). The CDR3 is 15 residues long. Germline V CDR1 and CDR2: SGHRS, YFSETQ. V shed 0 bases and J shed 3 bases, with 12 bases lying between them. The CDR3 spells CASSLERTAYYGYTF. In DNA form, the CDR3 reads TGCGCCAGCAGCTTGGAAAGGACAGCCTACTATGGCTACACCTTC.

J is TRBJ2-3 and V is TRBV6-5; D not resolved. Germline CDR1 reads MNHEY; CDR2 reads SVGAGI. This CDR3 has 16 residues. Trimming took off 0 bases at V and 4 bases at J, with 14 bases between the two ends. CDR3 nucleotides: TGTGCCAGCAGTTACTCGATTTCCTCCAGCGCAGATACGCAGTATTTT. Protein sequence: CASSYSISSSADTQYF.

This chain connects TRBV24-1 to TRBJ1-6; 11 bases agree with TRBD1. CDR1 and CDR2 from the germline V gene are KGHDR and SFDVKD. This CDR3 comprises 19 residues. V dropped 4 bases and J dropped 10; count of bases not matched to a gene: 17. The CDR3 DNA sequence: TGTGCCACCAGTGACCCCAGGCCAGGGACAGGGGGAAGAGAATCACCCCTCCACTTT. Its translation is CATSDPRPGTGGRESPLHF.

This chain links TRBV6-6 with TRBJ1-5; the D gene is possibly TRBD1 (5 bases). The CDR3 sequence is 16 residues long. The germline CDR1 and CDR2 sequences are MNHNY and SVGAGI (reference sequence). Trimming took 2 bases from V and 2 from J, leaving 13 bases between them. CDR3 protein: CASSYGMGGGNQPQHF. The DNA of the CDR3 is TGTGCCAGCAGTTACGGCATGGGAGGGGGCAATCAGCCCCAGCATTTT.

The V call is TRBV6-5, the J call TRBJ2-1, with TRBD2 matching 7 bases. The germline V gene has CDR1 MNHEY and CDR2 SVGAGI. The CDR3 is 15 residues long. J gave up 2 bases and V 7 bases, and 8 bases lay outside the gene matches. In nucleotides, the CDR3 is TGTGCCAGCATAGGTGGCGGGAGCACCTACAATGAGCAGTTCTTC. Its protein is CASIGGGSTYNEQFF.

The DNA of the CDR3 is TGTGCCAGCTCACCTCCGGGACTAGCGATCTACGAGCAGTACTTC. Its translation is CASSPPGLAIYEQYF. This chain connects TRBV18 to TRBJ2-7, with TRBD2 identical over 10 bases. Per the germline V gene, CDR1 is KGHSH and CDR2 is LQKENI. The CDR3 runs 15 residues. The trim removed 3 bases at V and 3 bases at J, leaving 5 bases unmatched.

The chain combines TRBV9 with TRBJ2-2; 7 nucleotides line up with TRBD1. This CDR3 is built from 16 residues. CDR1 is SGDLS and CDR2 is YYNGEE in the germline V gene. Germline trimming cut 3 bases from V and 6 bases from J; bases unmatched to any gene: 11. As DNA, the CDR3 is TGTGCCAGCAGCGCCAGGGCAGGGGGATTGGCCGGGGAGCTGTTTTTT. Residues: CASSARAGGLAGELFF.

V gene TRBV15 combines with J gene TRBJ1-1; TRBD1 might be the D (6 bases). Trimming cost V 2 bases and J 11 bases, with 15 bases left between them. The CDR3 has 13 amino acids. Germline V gene sequence: CDR1 LNHNV, CDR2 YYDKDF (reference sequence). The CDR3 protein is CATSRSQGTMAFF. CDR3 nucleotides: TGTGCCACCAGCAGATCCCAGGGGACAATGGCTTTCTTT.

The chain combines TRBV10-3 with TRBJ1-5; unclear D gene. The CDR3 covers 14 residues. Germline CDR1 is ENHRY and CDR2 is SYGVKD. V was shortened by 11 bases and J by 7 bases, with 21 bases between the two germline ends. The CDR3 loop is CASREGLVGQPQHF. The CDR3 region has the DNA TGTGCCTCCCGAGAAGGTCTAGTTGGACAGCCCCAGCATTTT.

The rearrangement links TRBV3-1 (or the pseudogene TRBV3-2) to TRBJ2-2; D is uncertain. Between the trimmed V and J ends, which lost 1 base and 2 bases, there was a span of 11 bases. The CDR3 runs to 16 residues. From germline, CDR1 is LGHDT and CDR2 YNNKEL (reference sequence). This CDR3 reads CASSQVAADNTGELFF. The CDR3 DNA sequence: TGTGCCAGCAGCCAAGTAGCAGCCGATAACACCGGGGAGCTGTTTTTT.

The chain combines TRBV5-6 with TRBJ1-2; no firm D call. V was pared by 0 bases and J by 0 bases, with 9 bases between. The CDR3 is 15 residues long. The germline CDR1 and CDR2 sequences are SGHDT and YYEEEE. In DNA, the CDR3 is TGTGCCAGCAGCTTGGCGGGGAGGACTAACTATGGCTACACCTTC. Translating gives CASSLAGRTNYGYTF. Using reference TRBV5-6 and TRBJ1-2 for the parts outside the CDR3, the full variable domain is DAGVTQSPTHLIKTRGQQVTLRCSPKSGHDTVSWYQQALGQGPQFIFQYYEEEERQRGNFPDRFSGHQFPNYSSELNVNALLLGDSALYLCASSLAGRTNYGYTFGSGTRLTVV.

The rearrangement joins TRBV2 to TRBJ1-4; D perhaps matches TRBD1 (5 bases). Trimming took off 1 base at V and 8 bases at J, with 20 bases between the two ends. This CDR3 has 17 residues. Per the germline V gene, CDR1 is SNHLY and CDR2 is FYNNEI. The CDR3 DNA is TGTGCCAGCAGTGAAGTGGGATCTATCAGGGCAGGGGAAAAACTGTTTTTT. This encodes CASSEVGSIRAGEKLFF.

The rearrangement uses TRBV27 and TRBJ2-1; D may be TRBD1 (6 bases). The CDR3 contains 13 residues. V was pared by 7 bases and J by 2 bases, with 9 bases between. Germline V CDR1 and CDR2: MNHEY, SMNVEV (reference sequence). CDR3 DNA sequence: TGTGCCAGCAAGTGGACAGCCTACAATGAGCAGTTCTTC. This codes for CASKWTAYNEQFF.

The chain is built from TRBV11-2 and TRBJ2-5, with D maybe TRBD2 (5 bases). This CDR3 comprises 13 residues. V lost 4 bases and J lost 3, with 9 bases in between. The germline V gene encodes CDR1 SGHAT and CDR2 FQNNGV. The CDR3, as DNA: TGTGCCAGCAGCTCAGACTATGAAGAGACCCAGTACTTC. Protein sequence: CASSSDYEETQYF.

The chain recombines TRBV6-6 with TRBJ2-5; 9 bases agree with TRBD1. CDR3 length equals 14 residues. With 5 bases clipped from V and 4 bases from J, the junction kept 5 bases outside the gene matches. Germline V gene lookup returns CDR1 MNHNY and CDR2 SVGAGI (reference sequence). The chain's CDR3 is CASSRPGQGETQYF. The CDR3 DNA sequence: TGTGCCAGCAGTCGACCGGGACAGGGAGAGACCCAGTACTTC.

This clone appeared a single time. This sequence joins TRBV11-2 and TRBJ2-1; D unresolved. Trimming pared 2 bases from V and 2 bases from J, leaving 10 bases between. The CDR3 length is 15 residues. Germline CDR1 and CDR2: SGHAT and FQNNGV. The CDR3 nucleotides are TGTGCCAGCAGCTTAACGGGTCTGGCCTACAATGAGCAGTTCTTC. It yields the protein CASSLTGLAYNEQFF.

CDR3 residues: CSASKGGNTEAFF. The DNA for the CDR3 is TGCAGTGCTAGTAAAGGGGGGAACACTGAAGCTTTCTTT. This rearrangement joins TRBV20-1 to TRBJ1-1; possibly TRBD1 for D (6 bases). V was shortened by 3 bases and J by 1 base, with 9 bases between the two germline ends. There are 13 residues in the CDR3. From germline, CDR1 is DFQATT and CDR2 SNEGSKA (reference sequence).

The CDR3 nucleotides read TGTGCCAGCACCTACCCCCGACCGGGACAGGGCCACTTCTACGAGCAGTACTTC. Translating it yields CASTYPRPGQGHFYEQYF. The rearrangement joins TRBV27 to TRBJ2-7; TRBD1 aligns across 9 bases. Germline CDR1 and CDR2: MNHEY and SMNVEV (reference sequence). This CDR3 spans 18 amino acids. The trim removed 7 bases at V and 3 bases at J, leaving 19 bases unmatched.

This chain links TRBV16 with TRBJ2-5; 12 bases line up with TRBD1. Germline CDR1 reads KGHSY; CDR2 reads FQNENV. The CDR3 runs 16 residues. V shed 0 bases and J 5 bases; nucleotides not matched to a gene: 4. The CDR3: CASSQSRDRGRETQYF. The CDR3 nucleotides are TGTGCCAGCAGCCAATCGCGGGACAGGGGGCGTGAGACCCAGTACTTC.